This is a list of T cell receptor beta chains from one sample in a study of shared clonotypes between healthy human individuals. TCRdb's copy holds only in-frame clones and misses some; the assay was immunoSEQ multiplex PCR. This sample carries some 2.4 million clones, 93% of them seen once, and the ten largest clones take approximately 0.37%. The sequencing input was naive CD4+ T cells from PBMCs. All receptors come from a man younger than 30 in good health. Some clones in this sample may be carry-over from other donors' samples. The conserved cysteine and the conserved F or W are not part of the CDR3 here.

V: TRBV28
J: TRBJ1-2
CDR3: ASSDRTGLSYT

V: TRBV29-1
J: TRBJ2-1
CDR3: SAAPFPKDEQF

V: TRBV4-3
J: TRBJ2-6
CDR3: ASSPGLTSGANVLT

V: TRBV27
J: TRBJ2-3
CDR3: ATNRGRFPDTQY

V: TRBV30
J: TRBJ1-5
CDR3: AWGGGSNQPQH

V: TRBV27
J: TRBJ1-2
CDR3: ASSSPGTAYYGYT

V: TRBV18
J: TRBJ2-5
CDR3: ASSPPLPGYQETQY

V: TRBV19
J: TRBJ1-1
CDR3: ASSSRDKNTEAF

V: TRBV5-1
J: TRBJ2-3
CDR3: ASSGGQGAPWGTDTQY

V: TRBV18
J: TRBJ1-2
CDR3: ASSLMGGYT

V: TRBV5-4
J: TRBJ2-5
CDR3: ASSPNSIEGLKTQY

V: TRBV5-4
J: TRBJ1-4
CDR3: ASSLEGGAGEKLF

V: TRBV6-1
J: TRBJ1-4
CDR3: ASSGTGTNEKLF

V: TRBV19
J: TRBJ1-4
CDR3: ASSKVRAETDGEKLF

V: TRBV15
J: TRBJ1-4
CDR3: ATSTRWGTGNEKLF

V: TRBV2
J: TRBJ2-2
CDR3: ASRRGKVNTGELF

V: TRBV19
J: TRBJ2-7
CDR3: ASSLQGRRYEQY

V: TRBV30
J: TRBJ1-4
CDR3: AWSVVGNEKLF

V: TRBV5-6
J: TRBJ2-7
CDR3: ASSLDPRGGRNEQY

V: TRBV20-1
J: TRBJ2-1
CDR3: SAYSGTAWF

V: TRBV7-9
J: TRBJ2-7
CDR3: ASRVSGAEHEQY

V: TRBV28
J: TRBJ2-3
CDR3: ASSFQLGGQTTDTQY

V: TRBV28
J: TRBJ1-1
CDR3: ASSLPQGAEAF

V: TRBV28
J: TRBJ2-7
CDR3: ASSPRYVESYEQY

V: TRBV18
J: TRBJ1-1
CDR3: ASSPTGYNTEAF

V: TRBV2
J: TRBJ2-7
CDR3: ASTGQGIYEQY

V: TRBV28
J: TRBJ1-2
CDR3: ASSRPPGEGGYT

V: TRBV4-3
J: TRBJ2-7
CDR3: ASSQESHIPNEQY

V: TRBV5-4
J: TRBJ1-1
CDR3: ASSPFQNTEAF

V: TRBV18
J: TRBJ2-1
CDR3: ASSLTSGNNEQF

V: TRBV27
J: TRBJ1-1
CDR3: ASSGIGDTEAF

V: TRBV5-1
J: TRBJ2-1
CDR3: ASSLERTGPNEQF

V: TRBV5-6
J: TRBJ1-1
CDR3: ASSRSGQGGTEAF

V: TRBV7-2
J: TRBJ1-3
CDR3: ASSAYRGSGNTIY

V: TRBV14
J: TRBJ2-7
CDR3: ASSHWPSGENTLEQY

V: TRBV7-9
J: TRBJ1-4
CDR3: ASSFAATNEKLF

V: TRBV5-1
J: TRBJ2-1
CDR3: ASSFSGAEQF

V: TRBV7-2
J: TRBJ1-5
CDR3: ASSPRGSNQPQH

V: TRBV6-6
J: TRBJ2-7
CDR3: ASSYDPSRPHYEQY

V: TRBV6-5
J: TRBJ2-7
CDR3: ASSSTQGGEGEQY

V: TRBV4-3
J: TRBJ2-1
CDR3: ASSPTGTPYNEQF

V: TRBV10-1
J: TRBJ2-7
CDR3: ATARTTLGEQY

V: TRBV7-2
J: TRBJ1-1
CDR3: ASSPGGDTEAF

V: TRBV2
J: TRBJ1-1
CDR3: ASSPGLLNTEAF

V: TRBV4-1
J: TRBJ1-4
CDR3: ASSQDEKLF

V: TRBV16
J: TRBJ2-6
CDR3: ASSQFLPASSGANVLT

V: TRBV29-1
J: TRBJ2-1
CDR3: SAGSGTATYNEQF

V: TRBV6-5
J: TRBJ2-3
CDR3: ASSYGSDPGPDTQY

V: TRBV28
J: TRBJ1-4
CDR3: ASTLPSLEKLF